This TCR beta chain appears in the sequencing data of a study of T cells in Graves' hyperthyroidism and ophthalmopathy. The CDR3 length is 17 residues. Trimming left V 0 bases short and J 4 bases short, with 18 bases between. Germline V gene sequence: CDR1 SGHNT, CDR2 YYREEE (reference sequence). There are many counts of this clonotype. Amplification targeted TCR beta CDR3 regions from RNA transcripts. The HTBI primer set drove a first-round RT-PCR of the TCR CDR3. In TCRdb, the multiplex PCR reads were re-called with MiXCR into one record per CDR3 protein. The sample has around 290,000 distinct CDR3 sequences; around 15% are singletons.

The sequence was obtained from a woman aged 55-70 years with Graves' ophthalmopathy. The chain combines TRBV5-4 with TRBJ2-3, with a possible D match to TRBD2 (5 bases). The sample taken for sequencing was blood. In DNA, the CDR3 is TGTGCCAGCAGCTTGGCTGCCGGGAAGAGGGTGTCAGATACGCAGTATTTT. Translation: CASSLAAGKRVSDTQYF.